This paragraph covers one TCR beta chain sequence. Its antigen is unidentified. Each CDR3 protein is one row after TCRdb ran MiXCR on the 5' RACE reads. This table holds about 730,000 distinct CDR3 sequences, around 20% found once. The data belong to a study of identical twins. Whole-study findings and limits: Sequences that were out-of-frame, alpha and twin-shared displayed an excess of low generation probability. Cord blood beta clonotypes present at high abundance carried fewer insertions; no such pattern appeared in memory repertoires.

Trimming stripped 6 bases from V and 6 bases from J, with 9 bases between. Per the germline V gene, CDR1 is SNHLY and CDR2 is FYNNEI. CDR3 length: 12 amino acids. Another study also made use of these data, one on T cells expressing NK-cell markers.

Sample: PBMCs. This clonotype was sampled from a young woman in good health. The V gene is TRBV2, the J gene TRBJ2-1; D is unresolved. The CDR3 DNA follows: TGTGCCAGCAGAGATACCACCAATGAGCAGTTCTTC. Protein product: CASRDTTNEQFF.